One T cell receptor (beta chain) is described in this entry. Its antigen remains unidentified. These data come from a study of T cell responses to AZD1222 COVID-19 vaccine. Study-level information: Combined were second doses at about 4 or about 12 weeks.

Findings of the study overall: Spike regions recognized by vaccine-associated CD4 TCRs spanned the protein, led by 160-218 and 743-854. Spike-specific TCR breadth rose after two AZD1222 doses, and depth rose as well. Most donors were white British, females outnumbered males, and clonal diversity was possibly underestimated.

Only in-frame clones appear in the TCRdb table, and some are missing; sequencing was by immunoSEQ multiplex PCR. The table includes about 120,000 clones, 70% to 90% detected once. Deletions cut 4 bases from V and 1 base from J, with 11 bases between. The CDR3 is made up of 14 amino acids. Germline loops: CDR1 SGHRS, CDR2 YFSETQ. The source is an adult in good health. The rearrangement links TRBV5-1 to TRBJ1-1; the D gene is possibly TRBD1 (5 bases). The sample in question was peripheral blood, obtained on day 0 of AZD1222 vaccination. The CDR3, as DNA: TGCGCCAGCAGCGTGACAGTAGCGAACACTGAAGCTTTCTTT. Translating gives CASSVTVANTEAFF. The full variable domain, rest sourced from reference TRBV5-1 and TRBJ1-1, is KAGVTQTPRYLIKTRGQQVTLSCSPISGHRSVSWYQQTPGQGLQFLFEYFSETQRNKGNFPGRFSGRQFSNSRSEMNVSTLELGDSALYLCASSVTVANTEAFFGQGTRLTVV.